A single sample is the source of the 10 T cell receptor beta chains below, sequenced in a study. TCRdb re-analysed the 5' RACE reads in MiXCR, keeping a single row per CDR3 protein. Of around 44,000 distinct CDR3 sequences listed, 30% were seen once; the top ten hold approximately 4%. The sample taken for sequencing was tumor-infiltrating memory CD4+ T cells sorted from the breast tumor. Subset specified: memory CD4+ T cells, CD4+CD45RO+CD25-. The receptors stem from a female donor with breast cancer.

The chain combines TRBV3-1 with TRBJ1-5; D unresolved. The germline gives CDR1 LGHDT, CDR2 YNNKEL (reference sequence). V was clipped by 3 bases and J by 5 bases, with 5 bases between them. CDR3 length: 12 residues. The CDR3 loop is CASSQDHQPQHF. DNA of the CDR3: TGTGCCAGCAGCCAGGATCATCAGCCCCAGCATTTT.

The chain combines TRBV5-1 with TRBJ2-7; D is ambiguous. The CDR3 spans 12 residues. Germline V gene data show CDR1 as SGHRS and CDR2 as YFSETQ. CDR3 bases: TGCACCCGTTGGGATCATGTCTACGAGCAGTACTTC. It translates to CTRWDHVYEQYF.

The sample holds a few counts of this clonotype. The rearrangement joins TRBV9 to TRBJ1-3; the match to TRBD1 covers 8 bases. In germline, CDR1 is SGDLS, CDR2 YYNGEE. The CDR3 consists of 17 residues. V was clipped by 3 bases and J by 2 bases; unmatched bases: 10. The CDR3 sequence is CASSAGPQGAAGNTIYF. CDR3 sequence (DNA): TGTGCCAGCAGCGCCGGACCCCAGGGGGCGGCTGGAAACACCATATATTTT.

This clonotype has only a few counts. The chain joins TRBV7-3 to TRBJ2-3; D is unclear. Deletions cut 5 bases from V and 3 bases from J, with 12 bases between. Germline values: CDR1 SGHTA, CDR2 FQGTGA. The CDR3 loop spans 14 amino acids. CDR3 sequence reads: CASSPDGSTDTQYF. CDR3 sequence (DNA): TGTGCCAGCAGCCCGGACGGCTCGACAGATACGCAGTATTTT.

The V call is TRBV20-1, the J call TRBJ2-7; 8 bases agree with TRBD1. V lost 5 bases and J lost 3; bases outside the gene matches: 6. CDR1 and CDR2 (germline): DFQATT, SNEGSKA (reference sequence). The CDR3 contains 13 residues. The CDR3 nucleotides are TGCAGTGCTCCCTCGGGACAGGACTACGAGCAGTACTTC. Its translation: CSAPSGQDYEQYF.

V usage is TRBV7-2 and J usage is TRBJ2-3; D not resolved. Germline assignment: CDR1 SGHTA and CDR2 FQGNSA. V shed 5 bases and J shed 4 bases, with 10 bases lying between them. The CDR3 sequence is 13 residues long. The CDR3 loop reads CASSPLTPDTQYF. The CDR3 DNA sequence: TGTGCCAGCAGCCCCCTGACACCAGATACGCAGTATTTT.

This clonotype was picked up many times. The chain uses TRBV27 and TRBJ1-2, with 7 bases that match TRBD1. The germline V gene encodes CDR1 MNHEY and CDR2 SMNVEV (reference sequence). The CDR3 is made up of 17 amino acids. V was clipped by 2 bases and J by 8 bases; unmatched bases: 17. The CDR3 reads CASSLRGTTGDGRGYTF. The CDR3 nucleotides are TGTGCCAGCAGTTTAAGGGGAACCACAGGGGACGGTCGGGGCTACACCTTC.

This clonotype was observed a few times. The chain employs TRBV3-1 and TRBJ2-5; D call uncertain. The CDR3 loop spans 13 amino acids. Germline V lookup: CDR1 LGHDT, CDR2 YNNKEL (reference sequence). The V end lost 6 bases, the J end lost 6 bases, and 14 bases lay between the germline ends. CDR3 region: CASSVTGGQTQYF. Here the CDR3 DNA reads TGTGCCAGCAGTGTAACCGGTGGGCAGACCCAGTACTTC.

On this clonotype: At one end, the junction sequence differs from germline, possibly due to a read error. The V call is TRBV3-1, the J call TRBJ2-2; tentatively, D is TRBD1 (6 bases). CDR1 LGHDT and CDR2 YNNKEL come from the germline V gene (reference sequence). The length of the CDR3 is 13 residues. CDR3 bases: TGTGCCAACAGCCAACAGGGTACCGGGGAGCTGTTTTTT. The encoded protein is CANSQQGTGELFF.

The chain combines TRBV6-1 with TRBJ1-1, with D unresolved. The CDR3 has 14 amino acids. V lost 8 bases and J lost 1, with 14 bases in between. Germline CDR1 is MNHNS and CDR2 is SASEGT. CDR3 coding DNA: TGTGCCAGCTTTACGGGCAGTTCGAACACTGAAGCTTTCTTT. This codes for CASFTGSSNTEAFF.